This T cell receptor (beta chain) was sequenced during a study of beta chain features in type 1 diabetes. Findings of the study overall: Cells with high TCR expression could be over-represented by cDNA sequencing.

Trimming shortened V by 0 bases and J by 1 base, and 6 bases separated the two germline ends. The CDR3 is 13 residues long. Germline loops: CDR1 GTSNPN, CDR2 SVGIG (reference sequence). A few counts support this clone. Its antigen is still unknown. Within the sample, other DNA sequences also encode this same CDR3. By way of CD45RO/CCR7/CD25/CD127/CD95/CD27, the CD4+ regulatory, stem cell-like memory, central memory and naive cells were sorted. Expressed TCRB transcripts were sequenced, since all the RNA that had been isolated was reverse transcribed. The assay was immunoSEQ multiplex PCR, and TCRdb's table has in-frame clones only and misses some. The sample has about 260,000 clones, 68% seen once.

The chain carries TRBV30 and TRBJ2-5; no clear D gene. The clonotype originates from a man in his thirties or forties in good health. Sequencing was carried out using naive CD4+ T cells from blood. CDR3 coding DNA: TGTGCCTGGAGTGTGACGGTCCAAGAGACCCAGTACTTC. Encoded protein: CAWSVTVQETQYF.